This T cell receptor beta chain was obtained from a study of blood T cell repertoires in COVID-19. The CDR3 has 12 amino acids. V lost 5 bases to trimming and J lost 8 bases, with 9 bases between them. As processed by the authors: It was from reference gene primer amplification that nucleated cell counts were estimated. TCRdb's table, derived via immunoSEQ multiplex PCR, lists solely in-frame clones and lacks some. V and J calls and clone size are those listed in that table; D and trimming were worked out from the DNA. Of around 67,000 clones in the sample, roughly 88% are singletons; the top ten hold 1.5% to 2.5%.

The origin of this receptor is a woman at least 80 years old with active or convalescent COVID-19. The chain is built from TRBV12-3 or TRBV12-4 and TRBJ1-4; possibly TRBD1 for D (6 bases). The sequenced sample was peripheral blood. The CDR3 DNA reads TGTGCCAGCAGTGACGACAGGGAAAAACTGTTTTTT. Translating it yields CASSDDREKLFF.